This passage covers 23 T cell receptor beta chains from one sample sequenced in a study of blood T cell repertoires in COVID-19. Sequencing was performed with immunoSEQ multiplex PCR; in TCRdb, only in-frame clones are kept and a portion is missing. Of about 190,000 clones listed, under 90% were seen once; the top ten hold roughly a fifth. Sequencing input: peripheral blood. The receptor source for this set is a human donor in a cohort sampled during active COVID-19.

This clone was observed a single time. The rearrangement uses TRBV7-8 and TRBJ2-3, with 11 bases fitting TRBD2. This CDR3 contains 16 residues. Germline CDR1 reads SGHVS; CDR2 reads FQNEAQ. V shed 3 bases, J shed 6 bases, and the junction held 8 bases outside the gene matches. DNA for the CDR3: TGTGCCAGCAGCTTCCGTAGACTAGCGGGATATGATACGCAGTATTTT. Residues: CASSFRRLAGYDTQYF.

J is TRBJ1-5 and V is TRBV19, with 7 positions matching TRBD1. The germline V gene encodes CDR1 LNHDA and CDR2 SQIVND (reference sequence). V was clipped by 5 bases and J by 4 bases; unmatched bases: 5. This CDR3 contains 14 residues. In nucleotides, the CDR3 is TGTGCCAGTAGTCAACAGGGGATAAATCAGCCCCAGCATTTT. Its protein is CASSQQGINQPQHF.

Concerning this clone itself: Other nucleotide sequences in the sample specify the same CDR3. The gene calls are TRBV2 and TRBJ2-7, with D possibly TRBD1 on 5 matching bases. Trimming cost V 2 bases and J 4 bases, with 6 bases left between them. The CDR3 is 12 amino acids. Germline V gene lookup returns CDR1 SNHLY and CDR2 FYNNEI. As DNA, the CDR3 is TGTGCCAGCAGTGAACAGGGTTACGAGCAGTACGTC. The encoded protein is CASSEQGYEQYV.

The rearrangement uses TRBV5-1 and TRBJ1-6; weak D call: TRBD1 (6 bases). The CDR3 has 15 residues. V dropped 4 bases and J dropped 5 bases, with 13 bases sitting between them. Germline values: CDR1 SGHRS, CDR2 YFSETQ. In DNA form, the CDR3 reads TGCGCCAGCAGCCCGGAACAGGGAGATAATTCACCCCTCCACTTT. This translates into CASSPEQGDNSPLHF.

The V call is TRBV18, the J call TRBJ2-2, with D perhaps TRBD1 (6 bases). Germline-derived CDR1 and CDR2 are KGHSH and LQKENI. The V and J ends lost 3 bases and 2 bases respectively, with 13 bases between them. The CDR3 covers 16 residues. CDR3 in amino acids: CASSPIRGKNTGELFF. In DNA, the CDR3 is TGTGCCAGCTCACCTATCAGGGGAAAAAACACCGGGGAGCTGTTTTTT.

Only a few counts were recorded for this clone. The gene calls are TRBV5-4 and TRBJ1-1; D uncertain. This CDR3 has 13 residues. CDR1 and CDR2 from the germline V gene are SGHNT and YYREEE (reference sequence). V was shortened by 2 bases and J by 5 bases, with 10 bases between the two germline ends. CDR3 residues: CASSFSEGTEAFF. CDR3 sequence (DNA): TGTGCCAGCAGCTTTTCGGAGGGAACTGAAGCTTTCTTT.

The chain joins TRBV11-3 to TRBJ1-4; D perhaps matches TRBD1 (6 bases). V lost 2 bases and J 7 bases, leaving 11 bases between the germline ends. There are 14 residues in the CDR3. Germline lookup yields CDR1 SGHNT and CDR2 YENEEA. The CDR3, as DNA: TGTGCCAGCAGCTTACCAGGGGCATTTGAAAAACTGTTTTTT. This sequence encodes CASSLPGAFEKLFF.

The V gene is TRBV7-9, the J gene TRBJ2-7; the match to TRBD1 covers 9 bases. The junction had 5 bases not matched to a gene; V was cut back by 3 bases and J by 5 bases. This CDR3 is 14 amino acids long. Per germline, CDR1 SEHNR and CDR2 FQNEAQ (reference sequence). The CDR3 bases are TGTGCCAGCAGCTTGGGGACAGGGAGGAACGAGCAGTACTTC. Its protein product is CASSLGTGRNEQYF.

CDR3 protein: CASSRTSGSFDTGELFF. The CDR3 nucleotides read TGCGCCAGCAGCAGGACTAGCGGGAGTTTCGACACCGGGGAGCTGTTTTTT. This chain joins TRBV5-1 and TRBJ2-2, with 13 nucleotides matching TRBD2. The germline CDR1 and CDR2 sequences are SGHRS and YFSETQ. Losses at the gene ends were 4 bases for V and 3 bases for J; bases not matched to a gene: 6. The CDR3 spans 17 residues.

CDR3 nucleotides: TGTGCCAGCAGCTTGGCCGAGCAGGGTCTCTATAATTCACCCCTCCACTTT. The encoded protein is CASSLAEQGLYNSPLHF. V gene TRBV5-4 combines with J gene TRBJ1-6; TRBD1 might be the D (5 bases). The CDR3 length is 17 residues. Germline V gene sequence: CDR1 SGHNT, CDR2 YYREEE (reference sequence). V lost 0 bases and J 3 bases, leaving 13 bases between the germline ends. The variable domain in full, completed from reference TRBV5-4 and TRBJ1-6, reads ETGVTQSPTHLIKTRGQQVTLRCSSQSGHNTVSWYQQALGQGPQFIFQYYREEENGRGNFPPRFSGLQFPNYSSELNVNALELDDSALYLCASSLAEQGLYNSPLHFGNGTRLTVT.

The chain couples TRBV10-3 to TRBJ2-5, with D hard to call. V lost 1 base to trimming and J lost 1 base, with 10 bases between them. This CDR3 is 15 amino acids long. The germline gives CDR1 ENHRY, CDR2 SYGVKD. The CDR3 spells CAISEFNRPQETQYF. CDR3 DNA: TGTGCCATCAGTGAGTTTAACAGACCCCAAGAGACCCAGTACTTC.

J is TRBJ2-3 and V is TRBV6-6, with D tentatively TRBD2 (6 bases). Trimming removed 0 bases at V and 0 bases at J, with 10 bases between. Germline V lookup: CDR1 MNHNY, CDR2 SVGAGI (reference sequence). This CDR3 has 16 amino acids. CDR3 nucleotides: TGTGCCAGCAGTTACTCGCGCGGGGCTAGCACAGATACGCAGTATTTT. Encoded protein: CASSYSRGASTDTQYF.

The chain is built from TRBV20-1 and TRBJ1-4; 8 bases match TRBD1. This CDR3 has 14 residues. Germline assignment: CDR1 DFQATT and CDR2 SNEGSKA (reference sequence). The ends lost 3 bases at V and 8 bases at J; junction bases unmatched: 8. CDR3 residues: CSASPGQDREKLFF. The CDR3 coding sequence is TGCAGTGCTAGTCCGGGACAGGATCGAGAAAAACTGTTTTTT.

The chain joins TRBV11-3 to TRBJ1-2; tentatively, D is TRBD1 (6 bases). Trimming removed 4 bases at V and 5 bases at J, with 8 bases between. The CDR3 covers 12 residues. Germline CDR1 is SGHNT and CDR2 is YENEEA. CDR3 protein: CASSSQGYGYTF. CDR3 in DNA: TGTGCCAGCAGCTCACAGGGTTATGGCTACACCTTC.

The genes are TRBV30 and TRBJ1-6; possibly TRBD1 for D (5 bases). V lost 4 bases, J lost 8 bases, and 12 bases lay in between. This CDR3 spans 13 amino acids. The V gene's germline CDR1 is GTSNPN and CDR2 SVGIG (reference sequence). The CDR3 sequence is CAWTQDTYSPLHF. CDR3 bases: TGTGCCTGGACCCAGGACACTTATTCACCCCTCCACTTT.

The chain carries TRBV11-3 and TRBJ2-2; weak D call: TRBD1 (5 bases). CDR1 is SGHNT and CDR2 is YENEEA in the germline V gene. Trimming removed 1 base from V and 2 bases from J, with 11 bases in between. This CDR3 has 16 amino acids. In DNA, the CDR3 is TGTGCCAGCAGCTTAGGCCCAGGGATTAACACCGGGGAGCTGTTTTTT. Its translation is CASSLGPGINTGELFF.

The gene calls are TRBV15 and TRBJ2-7, with TRBD2 as a possible D gene (5 bases). Germline CDR1 LNHNV, CDR2 YYDKDF (reference sequence). The CDR3 contains 12 residues. The V and J ends lost 4 bases and 3 bases respectively, with 7 bases between them. The CDR3 region has the DNA TGTGCCACCAGCATAGGGAGCTACGAGCAGTACTTC. Translation: CATSIGSYEQYF. The complete variable domain, with remaining parts taken from reference TRBV15 and TRBJ2-7, reads DAMVIQNPRYQVTQFGKPVTLSCSQTLNHNVMYWYQQKSSQAPKLLFHYYDKDFNNEADTPDNFQSRRPNTSFCFLDIRSPGLGDTAMYLCATSIGSYEQYFGPGTRLTVT.

The V and J genes are TRBV15 and TRBJ2-1, with D unresolved. Trimming took off 3 bases at V and 8 bases at J, with 14 bases between the two ends. Germline V CDR1 and CDR2: LNHNV, YYDKDF (reference sequence). The CDR3 consists of 14 residues. The CDR3: CATSRDIVGHEQFF. Here the CDR3 DNA reads TGTGCCACCAGCAGGGATATAGTTGGGCATGAGCAGTTCTTC.

The chain combines TRBV6-4 with TRBJ1-1; weak D call: TRBD1 (5 bases). Trimming cost V 2 bases and J 3 bases, with 10 bases left between them. The CDR3 covers 14 residues. Germline assignment: CDR1 MRHNA and CDR2 SNTAGT. The chain's CDR3 is CASSDGQRDTEAFF. CDR3 DNA: TGTGCCAGCAGTGACGGACAAAGGGACACTGAAGCTTTCTTT.

The chain carries TRBV5-1 and TRBJ1-5, with 10 bases that match TRBD1. CDR3 size: 15 residues. Germline CDR1 and CDR2: SGHRS and YFSETQ. The J segment lost 5 bases and the V segment lost 4 bases, leaving 6 bases of the junction unmatched. The CDR3 here is CASSPGQGFYQPQHF. The DNA for the CDR3 is TGCGCCAGCAGCCCGGGACAGGGGTTTTATCAGCCCCAGCATTTT.

The chain couples TRBV4-1 to TRBJ1-2; D gene unclear. Trimming cost V 1 base and J 4 bases, with 10 bases left between them. Germline V gene sequence: CDR1 MGHRA, CDR2 YSYEKL. CDR3 length equals 14 residues. CDR3 amino acids: CASSQGGNLYGYTF. CDR3 bases: TGCGCCAGCAGCCAAGGCGGAAATCTCTATGGCTACACCTTC.

This CDR3 is CASSPGLGEKLFF. The CDR3 DNA follows: TGTGCCAGCAGTCCAGGGCTAGGGGAAAAACTGTTTTTT. This sequence joins TRBV12-3 or TRBV12-4 and TRBJ1-4; possibly TRBD1 for D (5 bases). Trimming pared 5 bases from V and 8 bases from J, leaving 12 bases between. The CDR3 has 13 amino acids.

Written as DNA, the CDR3 is TGTGCCAGCAGCTCAGCGGGAGGGCTCCTCTACGAGCAGTACTTC. Encoded protein: CASSSAGGLLYEQYF. The chain has TRBV7-2 and TRBJ2-7; 10 bases map to TRBD2. The J segment lost 3 bases and the V segment lost 4 bases, leaving 6 bases of the junction unmatched. CDR1 and CDR2 (germline): SGHTA, FQGNSA. This CDR3 spans 15 amino acids.